This T cell receptor (beta chain) was observed in a study of OX40 agonist ivuxolimab in advanced cancers. Produced via immunoSEQ multiplex PCR; TCRdb's table is partial and in-frame only. The table lists tens of thousands of clones, 85% to 95% of them singletons. J gave up 2 bases and V 1 base, and 5 bases lay outside the gene matches. Germline V gene data show CDR1 as SGHDT and CDR2 as YYEEEE. CDR3 length equals 16 residues. The sequence was obtained from an adult with an advanced solid tumor such as melanoma, head and neck, liver or kidney cancer. The starting material was CD4+ or CD8+ T cells sorted from blood, obtained in a trial of the OX40 agonist ivuxolimab. This rearrangement joins TRBV5-6 to TRBJ2-1, with 8 bases matching TRBD2. CDR3 in DNA: TGTGCCAGCAGCTTGAAAAGCGGGAGCCCCTACAATGAGCAGTTCTTC. This translates into CASSLKSGSPYNEQFF.